The present TCR beta chain was sequenced within a study of vaccination and CD4 T cells after COVID-19. Notes on this clonotype: Its antigen is currently unknown.

Treatment noted: roughly 10-day PBMC culture with coronavirus spike peptide pools or control peptides (ViraFEST assay). Study-level points and caveats: Within convalescent individuals, 304 out of 307 vaccine-specific clones proved to be spike mono-reactive.

Germline V gene lookup returns CDR1 DFQATT and CDR2 SNEGSKA (reference sequence). The CDR3 has 12 residues. Scientists ran DNA taken from cultured CD4+ T cells through the Oncomine TCR Beta short-read assay for sequencing. From the PCR reads, TCRdb called clonotypes with MiXCR, one entry per CDR3 protein. The sample has 13,000 or so distinct CDR3 sequences, over 40% seen once; the top ten hold about 14%. This chain joins TRBV20-1 and TRBJ2-7; the match to TRBD2 covers 8 bases. The sequencing input was CD4+ T cells from blood, cultured in vitro. The source is a human donor who had recovered from COVID-19. The CDR3 nucleotides are TGCGCCCAGAGGAGCGGGAGCTACGAGCAGTACTTC. It is translated as CAQRSGSYEQYF.